The 27 T cell receptor beta chains listed next were all sequenced from one sample in a study of cytomegalovirus exposure and HLA in healthy donors. PCR involved 60 Vbeta and 13 Jbeta primers. The repertoire was sequenced with immunoSEQ multiplex PCR; TCRdb's copy has only in-frame clones and lacks some. The sample holds 150,000 to 200,000 clones, roughly three quarters seen once. Sequencing used PBMCs. The origin of the receptors is a male donor in good health and CMV-seronegative.

A few counts support this clone. V gene TRBV28 combines with J gene TRBJ2-4, with TRBD2 matching 8 bases. The germline CDR1 and CDR2 sequences are MDHEN and SYDVKM. The CDR3 spans 16 residues. The ends lost 6 bases at V and 0 bases at J; junction bases unmatched: 7. The CDR3 sequence: CASRLTSGLAKNIQYF. The CDR3 DNA sequence: TGTGCCAGCAGGCTTACTAGCGGTTTAGCCAAAAACATTCAGTACTTC.

The chain couples TRBV9 to TRBJ2-7; the D gene is possibly TRBD1 (5 bases). The germline gives CDR1 SGDLS, CDR2 YYNGEE. The CDR3 spans 13 residues. Trimming removed 0 bases from V and 5 bases from J, with 9 bases in between. This CDR3 is CASSVGAQDEQYF. In DNA, the CDR3 is TGTGCCAGCAGCGTAGGAGCACAGGACGAGCAGTACTTC. Full variable domain (rest looked up from reference TRBV9 and TRBJ2-7): DSGVTQTPKHLITATGQRVTLRCSPRSGDLSVYWYQQSLDQGLQFLIQYYNGEERAKGNILERFSAQQFPDLHSELNLSSLELGDSALYFCASSVGAQDEQYFGPGTRLTVT.

This CDR3 is CASSLSGVFDEQYF. The DNA for the CDR3 is TGCGCCAGCAGCTTGTCGGGGGTATTCGACGAGCAGTACTTC. The rearrangement joins TRBV5-1 to TRBJ2-7; D might be TRBD2 (6 bases). Germline V CDR1 and CDR2: SGHRS, YFSETQ. V was cut by 1 base and J by 5 bases, with 13 bases left in between. CDR3 size: 14 residues. Drawing the rest from reference TRBV5-1 and TRBJ2-7, the complete variable domain is KAGVTQTPRYLIKTRGQQVTLSCSPISGHRSVSWYQQTPGQGLQFLFEYFSETQRNKGNFPGRFSGRQFSNSRSEMNVSTLELGDSALYLCASSLSGVFDEQYFGPGTRLTVT.

Notes on this clone: A junction end diverges from the germline sequence, so it may reflect a read error. V is TRBV7-9 and J is TRBJ2-1; 7 bases align to TRBD2. This CDR3 is built from 15 residues. Germline assignment: CDR1 SEHNR and CDR2 FQNEAQ (reference sequence). This chain's CDR3 is CASSPRGTNLNQQFF. The CDR3 DNA is TGTGCCAGCAGCCCCCGGGGGACTAACCTCAATCAGCAGTTCTTC.

The chain recombines TRBV28 with TRBJ2-7; tentatively, D is TRBD2 (6 bases). Trimming took off 10 bases at V and 3 bases at J, with 16 bases between the two ends. Germline assignment: CDR1 MDHEN and CDR2 SYDVKM. The CDR3 runs to 13 residues. CDR3 sequence reads: CATRDSMFYEQYF. CDR3 bases: TGTGCCACCAGGGACTCGATGTTCTACGAGCAGTACTTC. The full variable domain, its missing parts supplied by reference TRBV28 and TRBJ2-7, is DVKVTQSSRYLVKRTGEKVFLECVQDMDHENMFWYRQDPGLGLRLIYFSYDVKMKEKGDIPEGYSVSREKKERFSLILESASTNQTSMYLCATRDSMFYEQYFGPGTRLTVT.

The chain uses TRBV4-1 and TRBJ2-3, with 14 bases that match TRBD2. The CDR3 contains 17 residues. From germline, CDR1 is MGHRA and CDR2 YSYEKL. J lost 4 bases, V lost 4 bases, and 7 bases had no gene match. This CDR3 is CASSPGLAGARADTQYF. For the CDR3, the DNA is TGCGCCAGCAGCCCGGGACTAGCGGGAGCTCGCGCAGATACGCAGTATTTT.

This clone was detected only a few times. This rearrangement joins TRBV7-9 to TRBJ2-4; 9 bases are a match to TRBD1. From germline, CDR1 is SEHNR and CDR2 FQNEAQ (reference sequence). The CDR3 sequence is 16 residues long. V was clipped by 5 bases and J by 4 bases; unmatched bases: 9. For the CDR3, the DNA is TGTGCCAGCAGCCACGGGGACAGGGTGGGAAAAAACATTCAGTACTTC. Its protein is CASSHGDRVGKNIQYF.

V is TRBV19 and J is TRBJ2-1; a weak D match, TRBD2 (6 bases). The V end lost 5 bases, the J end lost 2 bases, and 16 bases lay between the germline ends. The length of the CDR3 is 16 residues. Germline V gene lookup returns CDR1 LNHDA and CDR2 SQIVND (reference sequence). CDR3 region: CASSLLATKAYNEQFF. For the CDR3, the DNA is TGTGCCAGTAGTTTGCTAGCGACGAAAGCCTACAATGAGCAGTTCTTC.

This clone was observed a handful of times. The sample holds other DNA sequences that translate to the same CDR3. V and J are TRBV5-1 and TRBJ2-2, with a tentative D call TRBD1 (6 bases). V was cut by 0 bases and J by 2 bases, with 8 bases left in between. CDR3 length: 15 amino acids. Germline assignment: CDR1 SGHRS and CDR2 YFSETQ. CDR3 region: CASSLAGANTGELFF. CDR3 nucleotide sequence: TGCGCCAGCAGCTTGGCAGGGGCAAACACCGGGGAGCTGTTTTTT.

The chain combines TRBV29-1 with TRBJ2-7; the match to TRBD2 covers 9 bases. This CDR3 has 14 residues. Germline assignment: CDR1 SQVTM and CDR2 ANQGSEA. V lost 6 bases to trimming and J lost 3 bases; unmatched junction nucleotides: 9. The DNA for the CDR3 is TGCAGCGTCGCGCCTAGCGGGGCCTTCTACGAGCAGTACTTC. The encoded protein is CSVAPSGAFYEQYF.

The chain uses TRBV28 and TRBJ1-5; D is unclear. The length of the CDR3 is 14 residues. Between the trimmed V and J ends, which lost 2 bases and 2 bases, there was a span of 7 bases. Germline CDR1 MDHEN, CDR2 SYDVKM. Written as DNA, the CDR3 is TGTGCCAGCAGTTTAATAGCGGGCAATCAGCCCCAGCATTTT. Amino acid sequence: CASSLIAGNQPQHF.

The chain joins TRBV5-1 to TRBJ2-2; TRBD1 might be the D (6 bases). There are 14 residues in the CDR3. The V end was cut by 1 base, the J end by 6 bases, with 10 bases between. Germline V gives CDR1 SGHRS, CDR2 YFSETQ. The CDR3 sequence is CASSLLTGPGELFF. Here the CDR3 DNA reads TGCGCCAGCAGCTTGCTCACAGGGCCCGGGGAGCTGTTTTTT. Variable domain in full (rest from reference TRBV5-1 and TRBJ2-2): KAGVTQTPRYLIKTRGQQVTLSCSPISGHRSVSWYQQTPGQGLQFLFEYFSETQRNKGNFPGRFSGRQFSNSRSEMNVSTLELGDSALYLCASSLLTGPGELFFGEGSRLTVL.

The sample holds a few counts of this clone. The chain links TRBV6-5 to TRBJ2-2; possible D gene TRBD1, 5 bases. The CDR3 runs 15 residues. The V and J ends lost 2 bases and 5 bases respectively, with 12 bases between them. Per the germline V gene, CDR1 is MNHEY and CDR2 is SVGAGI. The CDR3 DNA follows: TGTGCCAGCAGTTACGAGGCAGGGTGGACCGGGGAGCTGTTTTTT. Translation gives CASSYEAGWTGELFF.

In DNA, the CDR3 is TGTGCCAGCAGTTATGGGGGGGGTCTCAACACTGAAGCTTTCTTT. This sequence encodes CASSYGGGLNTEAFF. The J gene is TRBJ1-1, the V gene TRBV6-6, with a weak D call TRBD1 (5 bases). Germline assignment: CDR1 MNHNY and CDR2 SVGAGI (reference sequence). CDR3 length: 15 amino acids. Trimming shortened V by 3 bases and J by 2 bases, and 13 bases separated the two germline ends.

The chain links TRBV6-5 to TRBJ1-4, with 10 bases matching TRBD1. This CDR3 has 12 amino acids. Germline V gene data show CDR1 as MNHEY and CDR2 as SVGAGI. V lost 8 bases and J lost 6; bases outside the gene matches: 0. The CDR3 DNA sequence: TGTGCCAGCGGGACAGGGGATGAAAAACTGTTTTTT. Translating it yields CASGTGDEKLFF.

This clone was seen a few times. The chain links TRBV7-9 to TRBJ1-5; weak D call: TRBD1 (5 bases). Germline loops: CDR1 SEHNR, CDR2 FQNEAQ (reference sequence). The germline V and J ends were trimmed by 4 bases and 4 bases, with 14 bases remaining between them. The CDR3 totals 15 residues. The CDR3 region is CASSSGGARNQPQHF. In nucleotides, the CDR3 is TGTGCCAGCAGCTCTGGAGGGGCTCGGAATCAGCCCCAGCATTTT.

The V gene is TRBV28, the J gene TRBJ1-1; no definite D call. The CDR3 sequence is 14 residues long. Germline assignment: CDR1 MDHEN and CDR2 SYDVKM. V gave up 2 bases and J gave up 5 bases, with 12 bases separating them. The CDR3 DNA reads as TGTGCCAGCAGTTTAGGGCCGAGAAGAACTGAAGCTTTCTTT. This sequence encodes CASSLGPRRTEAFF.

This rearrangement joins TRBV30 to TRBJ1-2, with no clear D. CDR1 GTSNPN and CDR2 SVGIG come from the germline V gene (reference sequence). The CDR3 consists of 11 residues. Between the trimmed V and J ends, which lost 5 bases and 5 bases, there was a span of 9 bases. CDR3 in amino acids: CAWVGRYGYTF. In DNA form, the CDR3 reads TGTGCCTGGGTGGGCAGATATGGCTACACCTTC.

This sequence joins TRBV5-1 and TRBJ2-3; 8 nucleotides align to TRBD2. CDR1 is SGHRS, CDR2 YFSETQ, per germline. The J segment lost 2 bases and the V segment lost 2 bases, leaving 7 bases of the junction unmatched. CDR3 size: 16 residues. The CDR3 loop reads CASSLPAGGLTDTQYF. Here the CDR3 DNA reads TGCGCCAGCAGCTTACCCGCGGGGGGCCTCACAGATACGCAGTATTTT.

This clone appeared once. The rearrangement joins TRBV19 to TRBJ2-1, with D possibly matching TRBD2 (5 bases). CDR3 length: 13 residues. Germline V CDR1 and CDR2: LNHDA, SQIVND (reference sequence). V gave up 10 bases and J gave up 7 bases, with 17 bases separating them. CDR3 protein: CATRWASWNEQFF. The CDR3 DNA sequence: TGTGCCACCCGCTGGGCTAGCTGGAATGAGCAGTTCTTC.

The chain couples TRBV5-1 to TRBJ1-4, with TRBD1 matching over 10 bases. CDR3 size: 15 residues. The junction had 7 bases not matched to a gene; V was cut back by 4 bases and J by 7 bases. Looked up from germline, CDR1 is SGHRS and CDR2 is YFSETQ. CDR3 nucleotides: TGCGCCAGCAGCGGAGGGACAGGGGTGGGTGAAAAACTGTTTTTT. Translated, it gives CASSGGTGVGEKLFF.

The genes are TRBV30 and TRBJ2-1; D not certain. V dropped 5 bases and J dropped 6 bases, with 8 bases sitting between them. This CDR3 spans 11 amino acids. Germline CDR1 GTSNPN, CDR2 SVGIG (reference sequence). The CDR3 DNA reads as TGTGCCTGGGGCCAGGCCAATGAGCAGTTCTTC. Translating it yields CAWGQANEQFF.

The chain joins TRBV4-3 to TRBJ2-1; tentative D call: TRBD2 (6 bases). CDR3 length: 14 amino acids. V was pared by 0 bases and J by 3 bases, with 6 bases between. Germline lookup yields CDR1 LGHNA and CDR2 YSLEER. Here the CDR3 reads CASSQETSYNEQFF. The CDR3 DNA reads as TGCGCCAGCAGCCAAGAGACTAGCTACAATGAGCAGTTCTTC.

The count of this clone is one. The chain uses TRBV6-5 and TRBJ1-5; D is possibly TRBD1 (5 bases). CDR1 is MNHEY and CDR2 is SVGAGI in the germline V gene. The CDR3 spans 15 residues. The V and J ends lost 4 bases and 1 base respectively, with 11 bases between them. The CDR3 DNA sequence: TGTGCCAGCAGTTCATCGGGGGGAAGCAATCAGCCCCAGCATTTT. It encodes CASSSSGGSNQPQHF.

This chain links TRBV9 with TRBJ2-1, with 7 bases matching TRBD2. The V segment lost 2 bases and the J segment 6 bases; nucleotides outside the gene matches: 11. This CDR3 has 16 amino acids. CDR1 is SGDLS, CDR2 YYNGEE, per germline. The CDR3 loop reads CASSVEAGFGGNEQFF. Written as DNA, the CDR3 is TGTGCCAGCAGCGTCGAAGCGGGGTTTGGGGGCAATGAGCAGTTCTTC.

The chain joins TRBV11-2 to TRBJ1-6; 7 nucleotides line up with TRBD1. Germline V lookup: CDR1 SGHAT, CDR2 FQNNGV. Germline trimming cut 0 bases from V and 9 bases from J; bases unmatched to any gene: 5. This CDR3 comprises 15 residues. CDR3 sequence reads: CASSLDWTGGSPLHF. For the CDR3, the DNA is TGTGCCAGCAGCTTAGACTGGACAGGCGGTTCACCCCTCCACTTT.

In its sample, this clone was seen once. V usage is TRBV7-6 and J usage is TRBJ2-3, with TRBD2 matching over 8 bases. The J segment lost 1 base and the V segment lost 3 bases, leaving 3 bases of the junction unmatched. The CDR3 runs to 15 residues. Per germline, CDR1 SGHVS and CDR2 FNYEAQ. This chain's CDR3 is CASSFSTSGTDTQYF. The DNA for the CDR3 is TGTGCCAGCAGCTTTTCGACTAGCGGCACAGATACGCAGTATTTT.